This T cell receptor (beta chain) was sequenced during a study of blood T cell repertoires in COVID-19. About the study: There were acute and convalescent COVID-19 samples, and they came from the United States, Italy and Spain. Sample material is recorded as cDNA or gDNA derived from T cells, B-cell-depleted T cells, or PBMCs.

The CDR3 is 14 residues long. V was trimmed by 3 bases and J by 0 bases, leaving 11 bases between them. Germline V gene sequence: CDR1 GTSNPN, CDR2 SVGIG (reference sequence). As originally analysed: Nucleated cell counts were estimated from reference gene primer amplification. Sequencing used immunoSEQ multiplex PCR; TCRdb keeps in-frame clones, though not all of them. V, J and clone size reflect that table, while D and trimming were determined from the DNA. Among 90,000 to 120,000 clones, roughly 80% were seen once, and the ten largest hold approximately 3.4%. Material: peripheral blood. This receptor was obtained from a woman over 75 with active or convalescent COVID-19. V usage is TRBV30 and J usage is TRBJ1-1, with a tentative D call TRBD1 (5 bases). CDR3 residues: CAWRGIGVNTEAFF. The CDR3 DNA reads TGTGCCTGGAGGGGAATAGGGGTGAACACTGAAGCTTTCTTT.